This T cell receptor (beta chain) was recorded in a study of OX40 agonist ivuxolimab in advanced cancers. The table came from immunoSEQ multiplex PCR; TCRdb's copy has only in-frame clones and leaves some out. There are fewer than 80,000 clones in the sample; 65% to 90% occur only once, and 0.65% to 0.9% lies in the top ten. Germline CDR1 reads LGHNA; CDR2 reads YSLEER. V was clipped by 1 base and J by 9 bases; unmatched bases: 5. The CDR3 consists of 16 residues. This clone occurred a few times. The sequencing here drew on CD4+ or CD8+ T cells sorted from blood, taken in a trial of the OX40 agonist ivuxolimab. This TCR derives from an adult with an advanced solid tumor such as melanoma, head and neck, liver or kidney cancer. The chain has TRBV4-3 and TRBJ2-1; 14 bases map to TRBD2. The CDR3 sequence is CASSQAGTSGGGEQFF. The CDR3 region has the DNA TGCGCCAGCAGCCAAGCCGGGACTAGCGGGGGTGGTGAGCAGTTCTTC.